These 11 T cell receptor beta chains share one sample of origin, sequenced in a study of CD8 T cells in Susac syndrome. Random hexamers were used to reverse transcribe the RNA input (roughly 0.5 to 1 ug). MiXCR, applied by TCRdb to the immunoSEQ multiplex PCR reads, yields one record per CDR3 protein. This table holds fewer than 60,000 distinct CDR3 sequences, about 95% found once. Sequenced input: CD8+ T cells from PBMCs. These receptors were obtained from a human donor with Susac syndrome.

V and J are TRBV5-4 and TRBJ2-4; D possibly matches TRBD1 or TRBD2 (5 bases each). Looked up from germline, CDR1 is SGHNT and CDR2 is YYREEE (reference sequence). This CDR3 has 16 residues. V lost 2 bases and J 8 bases, leaving 20 bases between the germline ends. The CDR3 loop is CASSFAGSYTKDIQYF. The CDR3 coding sequence is TGTGCCAGCAGCTTTGCAGGGAGCTACACCAAGGACATTCAGTACTTC.

The V and J genes are TRBV19 and TRBJ2-7; 14 positions match TRBD2. This CDR3 contains 17 residues. Germline V lookup: CDR1 LNHDA, CDR2 SQIVND (reference sequence). The V segment lost 7 bases and the J segment 2 bases; nucleotides outside the gene matches: 10. The CDR3 is CASKWTGLAGDTYEQYF. CDR3 DNA sequence: TGTGCCAGTAAGTGGACGGGACTAGCGGGGGACACCTACGAGCAGTACTTC. The full variable domain, with the rest looked up from reference TRBV19 and TRBJ2-7, is DGGITQSPKYLFRKEGQNVTLSCEQNLNHDAMYWYRQDPGQGLRLIYYSQIVNDFQKGDIAEGYSVSREKKESFPLTVTSAQKNPTAFYLCASKWTGLAGDTYEQYFGPGTRLTVT.

The chain recombines TRBV11-2 with TRBJ1-1; D remains ambiguous. This CDR3 spans 15 amino acids. Germline V gene lookup returns CDR1 SGHAT and CDR2 FQNNGV. Trimming took off 4 bases at V and 1 base at J, with 13 bases between the two ends. As DNA, the CDR3 is TGTGCCAGCAGCTACACCAGGATTACGAACACTGAAGCTTTCTTT. Translating it yields CASSYTRITNTEAFF. The whole variable domain, remainder taken from reference TRBV11-2 and TRBJ1-1, is EAGVAQSPRYKIIEKRQSVAFWCNPISGHATLYWYQQILGQGPKLLIQFQNNGVVDDSQLPKDRFSAERLKGVDSTLKIQPAKLEDSAVYLCASSYTRITNTEAFFGQGTRLTVV.

The rearrangement uses TRBV12-3 or TRBV12-4 and TRBJ2-5, with 8 positions matching TRBD2. CDR3 length: 14 amino acids. After removal of 5 bases from V and 2 bases from J, the junction contained 4 bases not matched to a gene. The CDR3: CASSTLAGQETQYF. In nucleotides, the CDR3 is TGTGCCAGCAGTACCTTAGCGGGGCAAGAGACCCAGTACTTC.

The gene calls are TRBV9 and TRBJ2-3; 10 bases line up with TRBD2. Germline V CDR1 and CDR2: SGDLS, YYNGEE. V shed 2 bases and J 0 bases; nucleotides not matched to a gene: 9. This CDR3 is 18 amino acids long. CDR3 amino acids: CASSVSGGGPISTDTQYF. Written as DNA, the CDR3 is TGTGCCAGCAGCGTCAGCGGGGGGGGACCTATAAGCACAGATACGCAGTATTTT.

The chain carries TRBV30 and TRBJ1-2; TRBD1 aligns across 7 bases. CDR1 is GTSNPN and CDR2 is SVGIG in the germline V gene (reference sequence). The V and J ends lost 5 bases and 7 bases, in that order; junction bases with no gene match: 13. This CDR3 is 14 amino acids long. CDR3 nucleotide sequence: TGTGCCTGGGGCCCGACAGGGAAGGAGTCTGGCTACACCTTC. Translation: CAWGPTGKESGYTF.

The sample holds one count of this clonotype. The chain carries TRBV5-1 and TRBJ2-7; D might be TRBD1 or TRBD2, each matching 5 bases. Germline-derived CDR1 and CDR2 are SGHRS and YFSETQ. V dropped 3 bases and J dropped 2 bases, with 15 bases sitting between them. This CDR3 comprises 15 residues. The CDR3 nucleotides are TGCGCCAGCAGCTCGGGACGGTACCTAACCTACGAGCAGTACTTC. It yields the protein CASSSGRYLTYEQYF.

V is TRBV7-8 and J is TRBJ1-6, with D perhaps matching TRBD1 (6 bases). The V gene lost 5 bases and the J gene lost 8 bases, with 13 bases spanning the gap. Germline V gene sequence: CDR1 SGHVS, CDR2 FQNEAQ. The CDR3 loop spans 14 amino acids. CDR3 DNA sequence: TGTGCCAGCAGCCAGGACAGTTTTGATTCACCCCTCCACTTT. Protein: CASSQDSFDSPLHF.

The chain is built from TRBV7-9 and TRBJ2-7, with a weak D call TRBD1 (6 bases). V lost 5 bases, J lost 2 bases, and 13 bases lay in between. Germline V lookup: CDR1 SEHNR, CDR2 FQNEAQ (reference sequence). CDR3 length: 14 residues. DNA for the CDR3: TGTGCCAGCAGCCAGACAGGACGCCCCTACGAGCAGTACTTC. Its protein product is CASSQTGRPYEQYF. Looking up the rest from reference TRBV7-9 and TRBJ2-7 gives the full variable domain: DTGVSQNPRHKITKRGQNVTFRCDPISEHNRLYWYRQTLGQGPEFLTYFQNEAQLEKSRLLSDRFSAERPKGSFSTLEIQRTEQGDSAMYLCASSQTGRPYEQYFGPGTRLTVT.

This chain uses TRBV29-1 with TRBJ2-2; 7 bases are a match to TRBD2. This CDR3 has 14 amino acids. Per the germline V gene, CDR1 is SQVTM and CDR2 is ANQGSEA. V lost 3 bases and J lost 1; bases outside the gene matches: 2. CDR3 sequence: CSVDGGGNTGELFF. The CDR3 DNA sequence: TGCAGCGTTGATGGGGGGGGGAACACCGGGGAGCTGTTTTTT.

The chain links TRBV20-1 to TRBJ1-2; D ambiguous. V lost 2 bases to trimming and J lost 4 bases, with 11 bases between them. This CDR3 has 13 amino acids. In germline, CDR1 is DFQATT, CDR2 SNEGSKA (reference sequence). CDR3 in DNA: TGCAGTGCTAGACCAGGCGGGGTCTATGGCTACACCTTC. Residues: CSARPGGVYGYTF.